A selection of T cell receptor beta chains follows, all from one sample in a study of response to subunit inactivated influenza vaccine. One entry per CDR3 protein results from TCRdb running MiXCR on the RT-PCR reads. The sample lists around 710,000 distinct CDR3 sequences; roughly 14% were seen once. The sample was PBMCs from blood, taken around 14 days before vaccination. Receptors were obtained from a man aged 50 or older who received an inactivated influenza vaccine. CDR3s include the opening cysteine and the closing phenylalanine or tryptophan. D genes are given only for firm matches. The size of a clone is reported for some rows only, either as once, few or many, or as a class for expanded clones.

>.|TRBV15|.|TRBJ2-1
CATREYNEQFF
TGTGCCACCAGGGAGTACAATGAGCAGTTCTTC
>.|TRBV20-1|.|TRBJ2-5
CSARLQGIQETQYF
TGCAGTGCCCGACTGCAGGGGATTCAGGAGACCCAGTACTTC
>.|TRBV6-1|.|TRBJ2-3
CASSDRGLRTDTQYF
TGTGCCAGCAGTGACAGGGGCCTCCGCACAGATACGCAGTATTTT
>.|TRBV29-1|.|TRBJ1-2
CSVEDRLPGGYTF
TGCAGCGTTGAAGATCGGTTACCGGGGGGCTACACCTTC
>many|TRBV11-1|TRBD2|TRBJ2-2
CASRLTKIGEGPYTGELFF
TGTGCCAGCAGATTAACGAAAATCGGGGAGGGCCCGTACACCGGGGAGCTGTTTTTT
>.|TRBV14|.|TRBJ2-7
CASSPPFMGSYEQYF
TGTGCCAGCAGCCCCCCGTTTATGGGCTCCTACGAGCAGTACTTC
>.|TRBV6-5|.|TRBJ2-1
CASSYETSSYNEQFF
TGTGCCAGCAGTTACGAGACGAGCTCCTACAATGAGCAGTTCTTC
>many|TRBV29-1|TRBD2|TRBJ2-1
CSVDPQNPTGTSGGAKFF
TGCAGCGTTGACCCACAAAACCCAACCGGGACTAGCGGGGGGGCTAAGTTCTTC
>.|TRBV20-1|TRBD1|TRBJ1-5
CCARGIQGARNQPQHF
TGCTGTGCTAGAGGGATACAGGGGGCCCGCAATCAGCCCCAGCATTTT
>.|TRBV29-1|.|TRBJ2-7
CSVQGGGTSYEQYF
TGCAGCGTCCAGGGGGGGGGAACCTCCTACGAGCAGTACTTC
>.|TRBV5-1|TRBD1|TRBJ2-2
CASSLRTGTGTGELFF
TGCGCCAGCAGCTTGCGGACAGGGACTGGCACCGGGGAGCTGTTTTTT
>.|TRBV24-1|.|TRBJ2-2
CAPSSSGELFF
TGTGCCCCGTCGTCCTCCGGGGAGCTGTTTTTT
>few|TRBV5-1|TRBD1|TRBJ2-1
CASSVSPTGTGTNEQFF
TGCGCCAGCAGCGTAAGTCCTACCGGGACAGGGACTAATGAGCAGTTCTTC
>few|TRBV20-1|.|TRBJ2-5
CSARVRQEFQETQYF
TGCAGTGCTAGAGTAAGACAGGAATTTCAAGAGACCCAGTACTTC
>few|TRBV6-1|.|TRBJ1-2
CASKRSGRYGYTF
TGTGCCAGCAAGCGATCCGGGCGGTATGGCTACACCTTC
>few|TRBV2|TRBD2|TRBJ2-7
CASIVGRGLAGDEQYF
TGTGCCAGCATCGTGGGGCGGGGACTAGCGGGAGACGAGCAGTACTTC
>.|TRBV29-1|.|TRBJ2-7
CSAAQGSEQYF
TGCAGCGCCGCCCAGGGCAGCGAGCAGTACTTC
>few|TRBV5-1|.|TRBJ2-1
CASSYRNYNEQFF
TGCGCCAGCAGCTACAGGAATTACAATGAGCAGTTCTTC
>.|TRBV28|.|TRBJ2-2
CASSLAYGGAYTGELFF
TGTGCCAGCAGTTTAGCCTACGGGGGCGCGTACACCGGGGAGCTGTTTTTT
>.|TRBV5-6|TRBD1|TRBJ1-3
CASSWDRRNTIYF
TGTGCCAGCAGCTGGGACAGACGAAACACCATATATTTT
>.|TRBV4-2|TRBD1|TRBJ2-3
CASSLSVGQGTDTQYF
TGTGCCAGCAGCCTCAGTGTGGGACAGGGCACAGATACGCAGTATTTT
>few|TRBV7-8|.|TRBJ2-7
CASSWFPGERYEQYF
TGTGCCAGCAGCTGGTTTCCGGGAGAACGGTACGAGCAGTACTTC
>many|TRBV18|.|TRBJ2-7
CASSPVVLNEQYF
TGTGCCAGCTCACCAGTAGTTCTGAACGAGCAGTACTTC
>few|TRBV7-9|TRBD2|TRBJ2-7
CASSLAGGGSSYEQYF
TGTGCCAGCAGCTTAGCCGGGGGAGGGAGCTCCTACGAGCAGTACTTC
>few|TRBV20-1|.|TRBJ2-3
CSAPVGVGHPQDTQYF
TGCAGTGCCCCGGTAGGGGTTGGTCATCCACAAGATACGCAGTATTTT
>many|TRBV5-1|.|TRBJ2-7
CASSFGGSGSYEQYF
TGCGCCAGCAGCTTTGGTGGGTCCGGCTCCTACGAGCAGTACTTC
>many|TRBV14|.|TRBJ1-2
CASSQEVQAGRNYGYTF
TGTGCCAGCAGCCAAGAAGTACAAGCGGGTAGGAACTATGGCTACACCTTC
>few|TRBV10-3|.|TRBJ1-3
CAISDSGYSGNTIYF
TGTGCCATCAGTGATTCAGGGTACTCTGGAAACACCATATATTTT
>few|TRBV6-1|.|TRBJ1-1
CASSEVLTGRAFF
TGTGCCAGCAGTGAAGTGTTGACGGGGAGAGCTTTCTTT
>.|TRBV5-6|.|TRBJ2-7
CASSLIASEVEQYF
TGTGCCAGCAGCTTGATAGCCTCCGAGGTCGAGCAGTACTTC
>.|TRBV9|.|TRBJ2-7
CASSAYGTYEQYF
TGTGCCAGCAGCGCCTACGGGACCTACGAGCAGTACTTC
>.|TRBV24-1|TRBD1|TRBJ1-5
CATSVGTGGWQPQHF
TGTGCCACCAGTGTCGGGACAGGGGGGTGGCAGCCCCAGCATTTT
>few|TRBV6-5|TRBD1|TRBJ1-4
CASSYSRQGAVNEKLFF
TGTGCCAGCAGTTACTCCAGACAGGGGGCGGTTAATGAAAAACTGTTTTTT
>few|TRBV7-3|TRBD2|TRBJ2-1
CASSLGVSGRDEQFF
TGTGCCAGCAGCTTAGGGGTTAGCGGGAGAGATGAGCAGTTCTTC
>few|TRBV27|.|TRBJ1-5
CASSPWVGQPQHF
TGTGCCAGCAGCCCCTGGGTAGGTCAGCCCCAGCATTTT
>once|TRBV9|TRBD2|TRBJ2-2
CASLPGLNTGELFF
TGTGCCAGCCTCCCGGGACTAAACACCGGGGAGCTGTTTTTT
>few|TRBV2|TRBD2|TRBJ2-4
CASRHGLAGHTNIQYF
TGTGCCAGCAGACACGGACTAGCGGGTCATACAAACATTCAGTACTTC
>.|TRBV20-1|.|TRBJ2-7
CSARDGGTYEQYF
TGCAGTGCTAGAGATGGTGGAACATACGAGCAGTACTTC
>.|TRBV20-1|.|TRBJ1-2
CSASVGFDYGYTF
TGCAGTGCTAGTGTGGGGTTCGACTATGGCTACACCTTC
>many|TRBV10-3|.|TRBJ1-1
CAISESIAGYEAFF
TGTGCCATCAGTGAGTCGATTGCAGGGTATGAAGCTTTCTTT
>.|TRBV7-2|.|TRBJ2-5
CASSTDVTQTQYF
TGTGCCAGCAGCACAGACGTCACACAGACCCAGTACTTC
>few|TRBV6-1|TRBD1|TRBJ2-1
CASRGDRDHYNEQFF
TGTGCCAGCAGGGGCGACAGGGATCACTACAATGAGCAGTTCTTC
>.|TRBV6-5|.|TRBJ1-5
CASSYSSIRNQPQHF
TGTGCCAGCAGTTACTCGTCCATTCGCAATCAGCCCCAGCATTTT
>few|TRBV9|TRBD1|TRBJ2-7
CASSGGTGGNPYEQYF
TGTGCCAGCAGCGGAGGAACAGGGGGCAACCCCTACGAGCAGTACTTC
>many|TRBV5-1|.|TRBJ1-6
CASSLGQPYSYNSPLHF
TGCGCCAGCAGCTTGGGACAGCCTTACTCCTATAATTCACCCCTCCACTTT
>.|TRBV29-1|.|TRBJ2-1
CSVGRSVNNEQFF
TGCAGCGTTGGACGGAGCGTTAACAATGAGCAGTTCTTC
>many|TRBV5-1|TRBD1|TRBJ2-7
CASSSGQPAVEQYF
TGCGCCAGCAGCTCGGGACAGCCTGCGGTCGAGCAGTACTTC
>.|TRBV20-1|.|TRBJ2-3
CSARGRGSPDTQYF
TGCAGTGCTAGAGGCAGGGGTTCGCCAGATACGCAGTATTTT
>few|TRBV9|.|TRBJ2-2
CASSPNLGAANTGELFF
TGTGCCAGCAGCCCAAACCTGGGGGCCGCGAACACCGGGGAGCTGTTTTTT
>.|TRBV7-2|TRBD1|TRBJ2-7
CASRIAGTGGYEQYF
TGTGCCAGCAGAATAGCAGGGACAGGAGGCTACGAGCAGTACTTC
>.|TRBV12-3/TRBV12-4|.|TRBJ2-3
CASSIGGGPDTQYF
TGTGCCAGCAGCATAGGGGGGGGCCCAGATACGCAGTATTTT
>few|TRBV4-2|TRBD2|TRBJ2-7
CASSQVSGTYEQYF
TGTGCCAGCAGCCAAGTAAGCGGGACCTACGAGCAGTACTTC
>few|TRBV12-3/TRBV12-4|TRBD2|TRBJ2-7
CASSRPREGLYEQYF
TGTGCCAGCAGTCGCCCCCGGGAGGGCCTCTACGAGCAGTACTTC
>.|TRBV4-3|TRBD2|TRBJ2-3
CASSPGLAGGMTDTQYF
TGCGCCAGCAGCCCAGGACTAGCGGGAGGGATGACAGATACGCAGTATTTT
>few|TRBV20-1|TRBD1|TRBJ1-6
CSARTRSGTDNSPLHF
TGCAGTGCTAGAACCCGCTCCGGGACAGATAATTCACCCCTCCACTTT